Listed here is a single TCR beta chain. Antigen specificity is unknown. The data were produced by immunoSEQ multiplex PCR, yet TCRdb's version contains in-frame clones alone and is incomplete. Seen here are 200,000 to 250,000 clones, around nine tenths observed once, and the top ten hold 0.85% to 1.2%. The data are from a study of cytomegalovirus exposure and HLA in healthy donors. Findings and limits, study-wide: In vitro checks showed that a few CMV-associated chains really do target CMV antigens. Many donors carried some public TCRs, although rarity characterized most TCR sequences.

The source of this sequence is a woman aged 18-29 years in good health and CMV-seronegative. Material for sequencing was PBMCs.

This CDR3 reads CASSTLLTGSTEAFF. The DNA for the CDR3 is TGTGCCAGCAGTACGCTCCTGACAGGGTCCACTGAAGCTTTCTTT. The rearrangement joins TRBV27 to TRBJ1-1, with 7 bases that match TRBD1. With V trimmed by 5 bases and J by 4 bases, 10 bases remained unmatched. The CDR3 covers 15 residues. Germline values: CDR1 MNHEY, CDR2 SMNVEV (reference sequence).